Detailed here is one TCR beta chain. Its antigen target is currently unknown. Qualities for individual bases were not recorded, and no much larger clone is one base off. This sample stems from a study of glioma-infiltrating T cells after dendritic cell vaccination (TCRdb year 2016). As for the study more broadly: The cohort included some 15 glioblastoma patients drawn from Phase I and II dendritic cell vaccination trials, of whom 9 were newly diagnosed and 6 had recurrent disease. Each patient was given three intradermal dendritic cell vaccine injections, spaced two weeks apart, in the arm below the axilla. The vaccine was prepared from monocyte-derived dendritic cells that were cultured for 6 to 7 days with IL-4 and GM-CSF and then pulsed overnight with autologous tumor lysate. Deep sequencing of TCR beta CDR3 regions was used to quantify tumor-infiltrating lymphocyte content and compare tumor and blood repertoires in dendritic cell-vaccinated glioblastoma patients. Between the early 2000s and the early 2010s, the patients were given dendritic cell vaccination pulsed with autologous tumor lysate. TCR sequencing metrics, including TIL content and tumor-blood repertoire overlap, were correlated with survival after dendritic cell vaccination.

Overall study results and their limits: TCR clonality showed no direct relationship with survival, which suggests that a diverse polyclonal response may matter. The cohort was small and heterogeneous, with few patients having full blood and tumor sets and even fewer initial-recurrent tumor pairs. Longer time to progression and overall survival after dendritic cell vaccination were predicted by higher estimated pretreatment TIL content. The response model built on TCR overlap across three groups was characterized as speculative, with prospective validation still needed.

Read against the paper, the sample's time point label means: after dendritic cell vaccination, including at tumor progression/relapse. To be selected, patients needed enough residual fresh-frozen tumor tissue and more than two years of available survival data. An isocitrate dehydrogenase mutation was not carried by any of the glioblastoma patients, although molecular status was otherwise variable. PBMC were collected before vaccination, two weeks after the third vaccination, and at tumor progression if progression occurred. The Qiagen DNeasy Blood extraction Kit was used to extract genomic DNA. The germline V gene gives CDR1 as SNHLY and CDR2 as FYNNEI. The CDR3 holds 15 amino acids from the cysteine to the phenylalanine. This entry keeps only the CDR3 DNA: 45 bases, framed from base 1. V is cut back by 4 bases and J by 2 bases, with 4 bases in the junction unmatched. The immunoSEQ assay amplified TCRB CDR3 regions from about 2 micrograms of genomic DNA, or from all available DNA when less than that amount was available. For multiplex PCR, 60 forward primers for TCR V beta segments and 13 reverse primers for J beta segments were used. To estimate the number of reads per starting template, synthetic control templates were added to each sample at limiting dilution. Reads of 87 bp were generated by sequencing on the Illumina HiSeq System. The authors' analysis ran thus. To remove PCR and sequencing errors, closely related sequences were merged with a nearest neighbor algorithm. TCR overlap was defined as the percentage of unique tumor TCR beta sequences that were also found in the peripheral blood of the same patient. As stored in TCRdb, this immuneACCESS dataset retains in-frame rearrangements with V and J assigned. A fraction of the clones does not appear; measured against another copy, unresolved V genes explain less than half of the discrepancy, and the remainder lacks a known reason. V and J calls and clone size come straight from that table; D and trimming were deduced from the DNA. This sample has 100,000 to 120,000 clones in its table, and 90% of those were observed once. 2.7% of the sample is taken by the ten largest.

Sequences were derived from blood, sampled after dendritic cell vaccination. The sequence links TRBV2 to TRBJ2-1; 8 middle bases align to TRBD2. The sequence was obtained from a human donor with glioblastoma. The nucleotide sequence is given as TGTGCCAGCAGTGCAACTAGCGGAACCTACAATGAGCAGTTCTTC. Its translation reads: CASSATSGTYNEQFF. Reference TRBV2 and TRBJ2-1 proteins supply the regions before and after the CDR3; the full variable domain is: EPEVTQTPSHQVTQMGQEVILRCVPISNHLYFYWYRQILGQKVEFLVSFYNNEISEKSEIFDDQFSVERPDGSNFTLKIRSTKLEDSAMYFCASSATSGTYNEQFFGPGTRLTVL.